Listed here is a single TCR beta chain. Its antigen is unidentified. All CD8+ T cell subsets were sorted in triplicate at fewer than 350,000 cells each. By phenotype, naive CD8+ T cells were CD45RO-CCR7+CD27+CD95-. The data are from a study of CXCR3-negative and CXCR3-positive naive CD8 T cells. The germline V gene has CDR1 SGDLS and CDR2 YYNGEE. The CDR3 loop spans 16 amino acids. General study findings and limits: Naive CXCR3-negative and CXCR3-positive cells had similar TRBV-TRBJ usage; memory differed. In both naive subsets diversity was comparably high, whereas memory CD8+ cells showed much lower diversity. CXCR3-positive naive cells had more hydrophobic TRB CDR3s than CXCR3-negative naive cells.

The method, 5' RACE with UMI labels, was used to prepare the TRB cDNA libraries. Reanalyzing the 5' RACE reads, TCRdb keeps one entry per CDR3 protein, without DNA. Across some 120,000 distinct CDR3 sequences, the top ten clones capture roughly 0.62% of the sample. V is TRBV9 and J is TRBJ2-1; the TCRdb call, TRBD1, lacks DNA for checking. The TCR comes from a human donor in good health. Some clones in this sample may be carry-over from other donors' samples. The source material was naive CXCR3+ CD8+ T cells from blood. Specified subset: CD45RO-CCR7+CD27+CD95- naive CD8+ T cells expressing CXCR3 (TNR3+). This CDR3 reads CASSVASTGDYNEQFF.